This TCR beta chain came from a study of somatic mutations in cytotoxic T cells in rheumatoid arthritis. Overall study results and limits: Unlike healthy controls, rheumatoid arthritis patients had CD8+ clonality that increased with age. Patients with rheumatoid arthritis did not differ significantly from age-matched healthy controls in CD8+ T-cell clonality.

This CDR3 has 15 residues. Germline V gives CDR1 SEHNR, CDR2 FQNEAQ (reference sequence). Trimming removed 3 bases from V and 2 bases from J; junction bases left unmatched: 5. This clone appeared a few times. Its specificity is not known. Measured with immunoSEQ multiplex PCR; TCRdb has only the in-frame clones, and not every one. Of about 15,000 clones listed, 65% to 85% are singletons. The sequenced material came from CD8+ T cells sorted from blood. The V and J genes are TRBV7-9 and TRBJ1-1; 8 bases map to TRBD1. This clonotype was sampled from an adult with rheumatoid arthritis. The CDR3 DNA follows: TGTGCCAGCAGCTTGAAAGGGACAGGCAACACTGAAGCTTTCTTT. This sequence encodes CASSLKGTGNTEAFF.